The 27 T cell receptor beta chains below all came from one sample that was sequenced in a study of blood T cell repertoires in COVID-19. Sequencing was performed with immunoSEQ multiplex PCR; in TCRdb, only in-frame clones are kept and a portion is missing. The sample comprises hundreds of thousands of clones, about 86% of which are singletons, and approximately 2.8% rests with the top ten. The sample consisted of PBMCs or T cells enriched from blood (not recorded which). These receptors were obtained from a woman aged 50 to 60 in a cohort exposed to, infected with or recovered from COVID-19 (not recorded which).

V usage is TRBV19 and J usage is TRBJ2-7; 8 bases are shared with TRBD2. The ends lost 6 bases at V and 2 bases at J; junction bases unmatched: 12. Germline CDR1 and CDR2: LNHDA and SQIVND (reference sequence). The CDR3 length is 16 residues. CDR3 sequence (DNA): TGTGCCAGTAGCTCCGGGGGGGCGCGGGGGACCTACGAGCAGTACTTC. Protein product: CASSSGGARGTYEQYF.

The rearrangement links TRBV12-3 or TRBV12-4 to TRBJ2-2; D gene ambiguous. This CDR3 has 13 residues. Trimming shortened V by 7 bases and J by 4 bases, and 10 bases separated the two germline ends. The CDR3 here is CASIPAGTGELFF. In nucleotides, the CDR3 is TGTGCCAGCATTCCCGCCGGCACCGGGGAGCTGTTTTTT.

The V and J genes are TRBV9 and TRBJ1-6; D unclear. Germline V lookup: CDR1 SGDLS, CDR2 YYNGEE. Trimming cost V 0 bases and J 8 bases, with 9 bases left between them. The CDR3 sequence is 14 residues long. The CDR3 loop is CASSVDSIDSPLHF. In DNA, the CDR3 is TGTGCCAGCAGCGTAGATTCCATTGATTCACCCCTCCACTTT. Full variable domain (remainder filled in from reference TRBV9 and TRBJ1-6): DSGVTQTPKHLITATGQRVTLRCSPRSGDLSVYWYQQSLDQGLQFLIQYYNGEERAKGNILERFSAQQFPDLHSELNLSSLELGDSALYFCASSVDSIDSPLHFGNGTRLTVT.

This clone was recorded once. The CDR3 sequence: CASSQSTGVGGYTF. CDR3 coding DNA: TGTGCCAGCAGCCAATCCACAGGGGTTGGCGGCTACACCTTC. The V and J genes are TRBV16 and TRBJ1-2; 7 bases line up with TRBD1. This CDR3 spans 14 amino acids. The J segment lost 8 bases and the V segment lost 0 bases, leaving 6 bases of the junction unmatched. The germline gives CDR1 KGHSY, CDR2 FQNENV.

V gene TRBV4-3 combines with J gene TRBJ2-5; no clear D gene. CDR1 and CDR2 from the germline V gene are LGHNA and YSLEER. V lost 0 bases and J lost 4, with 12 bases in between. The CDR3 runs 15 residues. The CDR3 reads CASSQDRRPGETQYF. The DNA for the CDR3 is TGCGCCAGCAGCCAAGATAGGCGTCCGGGAGAGACCCAGTACTTC.

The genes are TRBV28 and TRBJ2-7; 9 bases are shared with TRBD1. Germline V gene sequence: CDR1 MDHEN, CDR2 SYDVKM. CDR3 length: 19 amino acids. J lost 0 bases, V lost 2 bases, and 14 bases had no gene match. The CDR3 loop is CASSLRGTGSRLSSYEQYF. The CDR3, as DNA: TGTGCCAGCAGTTTACGCGGGACAGGGTCCCGTTTGAGCTCCTACGAGCAGTACTTC. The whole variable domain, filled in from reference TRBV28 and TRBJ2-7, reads DVKVTQSSRYLVKRTGEKVFLECVQDMDHENMFWYRQDPGLGLRLIYFSYDVKMKEKGDIPEGYSVSREKKERFSLILESASTNQTSMYLCASSLRGTGSRLSSYEQYFGPGTRLTVT.

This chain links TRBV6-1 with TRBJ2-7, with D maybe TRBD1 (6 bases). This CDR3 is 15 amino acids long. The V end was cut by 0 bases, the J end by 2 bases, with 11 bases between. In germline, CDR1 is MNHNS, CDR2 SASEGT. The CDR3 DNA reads TGTGCCAGCAGTGAAGCAGGGTCAGGGGCCTACGAGCAGTACTTC. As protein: CASSEAGSGAYEQYF.

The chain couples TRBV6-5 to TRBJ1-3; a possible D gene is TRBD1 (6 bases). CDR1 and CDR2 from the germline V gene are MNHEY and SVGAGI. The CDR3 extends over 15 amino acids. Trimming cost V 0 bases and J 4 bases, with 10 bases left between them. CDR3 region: CASSYSTGPGNTIYF. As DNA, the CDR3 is TGTGCCAGCAGTTACTCGACAGGCCCCGGAAACACCATATATTTT.

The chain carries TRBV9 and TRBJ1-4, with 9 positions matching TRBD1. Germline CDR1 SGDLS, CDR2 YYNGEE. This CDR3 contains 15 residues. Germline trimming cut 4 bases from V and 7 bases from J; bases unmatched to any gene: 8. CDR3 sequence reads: CASSTTTGGIEKLFF. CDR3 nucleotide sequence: TGTGCCAGCAGCACCACGACAGGGGGAATTGAAAAACTGTTTTTT.

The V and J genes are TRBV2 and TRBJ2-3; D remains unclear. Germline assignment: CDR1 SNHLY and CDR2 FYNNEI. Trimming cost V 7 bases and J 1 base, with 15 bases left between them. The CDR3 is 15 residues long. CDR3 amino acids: CASKVTGAGTDTQYF. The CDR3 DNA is TGTGCCAGCAAGGTGACGGGTGCCGGCACAGATACGCAGTATTTT.

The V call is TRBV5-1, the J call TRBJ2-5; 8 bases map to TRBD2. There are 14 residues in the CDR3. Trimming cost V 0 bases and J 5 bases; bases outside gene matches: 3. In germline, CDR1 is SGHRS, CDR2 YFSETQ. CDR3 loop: CASSLGGLGETQYF. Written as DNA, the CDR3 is TGCGCCAGCAGCTTGGGGGGACTAGGGGAGACCCAGTACTTC.

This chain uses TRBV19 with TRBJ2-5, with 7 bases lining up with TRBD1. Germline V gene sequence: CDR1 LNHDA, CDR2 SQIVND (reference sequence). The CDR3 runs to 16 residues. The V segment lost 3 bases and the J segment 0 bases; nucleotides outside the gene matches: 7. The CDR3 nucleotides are TGTGCCAGTAGTATCGGGACAGTGAAACACCAAGAGACCCAGTACTTC. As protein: CASSIGTVKHQETQYF.

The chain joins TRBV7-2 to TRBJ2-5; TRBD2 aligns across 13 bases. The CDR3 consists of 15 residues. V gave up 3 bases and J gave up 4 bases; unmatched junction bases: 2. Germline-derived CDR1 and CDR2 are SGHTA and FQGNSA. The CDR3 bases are TGTGCCAGCAGCTTTACTAGCGGGGGGGGAGAGACCCAGTACTTC. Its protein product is CASSFTSGGGETQYF. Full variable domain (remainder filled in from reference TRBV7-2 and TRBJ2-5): GAGVSQSPSNKVTEKGKDVELRCDPISGHTALYWYRQSLGQGLEFLIYFQGNSAPDKSGLPSDRFSAERTGGSVSTLTIQRTQQEDSAVYLCASSFTSGGGETQYFGPGTRLLVL.

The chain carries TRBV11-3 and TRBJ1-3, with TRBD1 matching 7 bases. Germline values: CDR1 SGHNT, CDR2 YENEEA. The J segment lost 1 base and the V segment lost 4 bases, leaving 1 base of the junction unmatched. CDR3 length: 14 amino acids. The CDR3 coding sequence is TGTGCCAGCAGCTCGACAGGGTCTGGAAACACCATATATTTT. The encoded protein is CASSSTGSGNTIYF.

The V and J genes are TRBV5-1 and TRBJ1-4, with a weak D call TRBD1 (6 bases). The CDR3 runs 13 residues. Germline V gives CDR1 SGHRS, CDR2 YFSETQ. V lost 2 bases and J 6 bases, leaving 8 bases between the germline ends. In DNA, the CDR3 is TGCGCCAGCAGCTTACAGGGCGATGAAAAACTGTTTTTT. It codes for CASSLQGDEKLFF.

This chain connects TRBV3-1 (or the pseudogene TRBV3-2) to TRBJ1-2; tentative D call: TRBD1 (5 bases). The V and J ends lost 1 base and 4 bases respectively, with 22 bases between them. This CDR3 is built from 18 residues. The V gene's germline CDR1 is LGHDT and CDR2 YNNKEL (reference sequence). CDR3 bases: TGTGCCAGCAGCCAAGGCCTGCCCGGGACTATTTCCTCCTATGGCTACACCTTC. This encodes CASSQGLPGTISSYGYTF.

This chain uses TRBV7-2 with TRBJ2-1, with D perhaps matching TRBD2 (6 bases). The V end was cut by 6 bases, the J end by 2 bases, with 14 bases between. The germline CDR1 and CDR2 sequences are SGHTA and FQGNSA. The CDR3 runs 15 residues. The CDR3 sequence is CASRSPGLTYNEQFF. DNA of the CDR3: TGTGCCAGCAGATCGCCGGGACTGACCTACAATGAGCAGTTCTTC.

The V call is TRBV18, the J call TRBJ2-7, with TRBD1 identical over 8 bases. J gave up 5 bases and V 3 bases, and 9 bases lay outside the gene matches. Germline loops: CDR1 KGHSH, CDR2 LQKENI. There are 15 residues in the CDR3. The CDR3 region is CASSPNGQGGDEQYF. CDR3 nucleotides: TGTGCCAGCTCACCCAACGGACAGGGAGGCGACGAGCAGTACTTC.

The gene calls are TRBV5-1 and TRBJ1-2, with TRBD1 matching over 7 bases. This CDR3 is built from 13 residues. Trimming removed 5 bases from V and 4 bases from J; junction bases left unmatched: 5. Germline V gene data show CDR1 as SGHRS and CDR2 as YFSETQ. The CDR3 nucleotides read TGCGCCAGCAGTCCAGGGGGAGTCTATGGCTACACCTTC. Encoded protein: CASSPGGVYGYTF.

This CDR3 reads CASSETLLMTQYF. As DNA, the CDR3 is TGTGCCAGCAGTGAGACTCTGCTGATGACCCAGTACTTC. This sequence joins TRBV2 and TRBJ2-5, with D unresolved. This CDR3 is built from 13 residues. CDR1 is SNHLY and CDR2 is FYNNEI in the germline V gene. Trimming left V 3 bases short and J 7 bases short, with 12 bases between. The full variable domain, rest sourced from reference TRBV2 and TRBJ2-5, is EPEVTQTPSHQVTQMGQEVILRCVPISNHLYFYWYRQILGQKVEFLVSFYNNEISEKSEIFDDQFSVERPDGSNFTLKIRSTKLEDSAMYFCASSETLLMTQYFGPGTRLLVL.

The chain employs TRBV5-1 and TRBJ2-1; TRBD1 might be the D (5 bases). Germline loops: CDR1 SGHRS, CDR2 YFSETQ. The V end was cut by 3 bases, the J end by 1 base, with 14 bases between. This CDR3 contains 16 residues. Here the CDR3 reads CASSSFLGASYNEQFF. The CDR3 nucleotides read TGCGCCAGCAGCTCGTTCCTTGGGGCATCCTACAATGAGCAGTTCTTC.

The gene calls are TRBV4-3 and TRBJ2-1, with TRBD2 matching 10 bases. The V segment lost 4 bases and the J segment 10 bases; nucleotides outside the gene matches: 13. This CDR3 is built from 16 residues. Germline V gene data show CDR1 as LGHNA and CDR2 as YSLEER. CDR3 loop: CASSPQNSGGTLEQFF. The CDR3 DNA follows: TGCGCCAGCAGCCCCCAGAATAGCGGGGGGACCCTGGAGCAGTTCTTC.

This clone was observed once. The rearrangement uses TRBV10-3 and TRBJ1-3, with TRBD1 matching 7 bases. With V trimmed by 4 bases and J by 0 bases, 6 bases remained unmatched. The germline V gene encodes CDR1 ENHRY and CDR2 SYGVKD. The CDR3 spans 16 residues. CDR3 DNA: TGTGCCATCAGTGGACAGGGTTGGGTCTCTGGAAACACCATATATTTT. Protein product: CAISGQGWVSGNTIYF.

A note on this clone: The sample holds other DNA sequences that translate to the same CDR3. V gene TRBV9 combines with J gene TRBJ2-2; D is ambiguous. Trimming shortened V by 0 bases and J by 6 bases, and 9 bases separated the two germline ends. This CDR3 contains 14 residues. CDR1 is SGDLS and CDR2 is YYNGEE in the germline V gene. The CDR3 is CASSVVEKPGELFF. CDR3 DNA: TGTGCCAGCAGCGTAGTTGAGAAACCCGGGGAGCTGTTTTTT.

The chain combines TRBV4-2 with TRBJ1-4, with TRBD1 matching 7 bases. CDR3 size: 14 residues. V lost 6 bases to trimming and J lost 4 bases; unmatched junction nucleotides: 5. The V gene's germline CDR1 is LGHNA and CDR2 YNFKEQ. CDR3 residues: CASRRDSHNEKLFF. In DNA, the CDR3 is TGTGCCAGCAGACGGGACAGTCATAATGAAAAACTGTTTTTT.

CDR3 loop: CAWSLSGQETQYF. For the CDR3, the DNA is TGTGCCTGGAGTCTGTCAGGGCAAGAGACCCAGTACTTC. The chain joins TRBV30 to TRBJ2-5; D might be TRBD1 (5 bases). CDR1 and CDR2 from the germline V gene are GTSNPN and SVGIG (reference sequence). This CDR3 region has 13 residues. Trimming removed 2 bases at V and 2 bases at J, with 9 bases between. Drawing the rest from reference TRBV30 and TRBJ2-5, the complete variable domain is SQTIHQWPATLVQPVGSPLSLECTVEGTSNPNLYWYRQAAGRGLQLLFYSVGIGQISSEVPQNLSASRPQDRQFILSSKKLLLSDSGFYLCAWSLSGQETQYFGPGTRLLVL.

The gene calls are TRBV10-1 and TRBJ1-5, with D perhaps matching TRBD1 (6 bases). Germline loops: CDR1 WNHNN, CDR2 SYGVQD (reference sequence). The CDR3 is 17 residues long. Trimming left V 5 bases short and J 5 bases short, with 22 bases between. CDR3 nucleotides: TGCGCCAGCAGTCCCCCCGAGGTCAGGGGTATAGATCAGCCCCAGCATTTT. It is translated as CASSPPEVRGIDQPQHF.